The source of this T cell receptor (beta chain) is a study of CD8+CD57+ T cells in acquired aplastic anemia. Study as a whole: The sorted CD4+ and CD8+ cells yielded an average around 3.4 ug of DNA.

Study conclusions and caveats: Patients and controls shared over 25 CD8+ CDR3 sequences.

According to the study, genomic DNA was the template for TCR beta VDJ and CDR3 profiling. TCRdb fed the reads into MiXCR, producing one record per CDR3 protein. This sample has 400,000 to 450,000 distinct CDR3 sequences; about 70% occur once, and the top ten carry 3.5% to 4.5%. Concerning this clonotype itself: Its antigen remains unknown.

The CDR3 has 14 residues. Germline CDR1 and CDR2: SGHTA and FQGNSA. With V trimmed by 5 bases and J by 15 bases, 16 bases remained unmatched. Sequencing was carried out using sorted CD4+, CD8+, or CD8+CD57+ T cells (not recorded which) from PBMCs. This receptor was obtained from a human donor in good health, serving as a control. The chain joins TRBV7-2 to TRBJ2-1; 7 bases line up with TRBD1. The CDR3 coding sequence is TGTGCCAGCAGCGTCGGGACAGAGTACAATGAGGCGTTCTTC. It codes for CASSVGTEYNEAFF.